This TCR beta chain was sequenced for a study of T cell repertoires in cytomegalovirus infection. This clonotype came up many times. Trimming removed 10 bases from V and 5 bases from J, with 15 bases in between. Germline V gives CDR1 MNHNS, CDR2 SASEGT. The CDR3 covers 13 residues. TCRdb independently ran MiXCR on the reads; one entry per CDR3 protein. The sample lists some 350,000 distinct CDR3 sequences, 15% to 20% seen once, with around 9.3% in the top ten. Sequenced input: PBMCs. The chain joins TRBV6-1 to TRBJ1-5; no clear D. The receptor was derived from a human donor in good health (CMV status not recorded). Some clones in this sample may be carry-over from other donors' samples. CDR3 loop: CATQLGNHQPQHF. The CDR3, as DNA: TGTGCCACCCAACTGGGGAACCATCAGCCCCAGCATTTT.